The T cell receptor beta chain under discussion was sequenced for a study of T-cell reconstitution after alpha-beta-depleted transplantation in children. V was pared by 3 bases and J by 2 bases, with 12 bases between. Germline CDR1 reads KGHSH; CDR2 reads LQKENI. The length of the CDR3 is 15 residues. This clonotype was seen more than once but under ten times. The TCRbeta library incorporated unique molecular identifiers. In TCRdb, the PCR reads were re-called with MiXCR into one record per CDR3 protein. The profile shows about 500,000 distinct CDR3 sequences, around a third of them singletons. Sample: PBMCs from the stem cell graft donor, taken from the stem cell graft. This TCR was recovered from a human donor who donated a stem cell graft to a child with aplastic anemia. The rearrangement joins TRBV18 to TRBJ2-3; D gene ambiguous. The CDR3 here is CASSPRVGNTDTQYF. DNA for the CDR3: TGTGCCAGCTCACCCCGAGTAGGCAACACAGATACGCAGTATTTT. Drawing the rest from reference TRBV18 and TRBJ2-3, the complete variable domain is NAGVMQNPRHLVRRRGQEARLRCSPMKGHSHVYWYRQLPEEGLKFMVYLQKENIIDESGMPKERFSAEFPKEGPSILRIQQVVRGDSAAYFCASSPRVGNTDTQYFGPGTRLTVL.